The 27 T cell receptor beta chains below all came from one sample that was sequenced in a study of graft-versus-host responses after intestinal transplantation. The data were produced by immunoSEQ multiplex PCR, yet TCRdb's version contains in-frame clones alone and is incomplete. This sample yields under 90,000 clones, of which over 80% are seen a single time; roughly 0.66% belongs to the top ten. The sequences come from PBMCs, collected 98 days after intestinal transplantation. These receptors all stem from a human patient who received an intestinal transplant, so some T cells may come from the graft donor.

This clone has a single count. This chain uses TRBV19 with TRBJ2-3, with D perhaps matching TRBD1 or TRBD2 (5 bases each). V lost 3 bases to trimming and J lost 5 bases, with 15 bases between them. Germline CDR1 LNHDA, CDR2 SQIVND (reference sequence). The CDR3 loop spans 15 amino acids. CDR3 nucleotides: TGTGCCAGTAGTATCGGGGACCCGGCGGTAGATACGCAGTATTTT. Amino acid sequence: CASSIGDPAVDTQYF.

This clone was detected only a few times. V is TRBV9 and J is TRBJ2-7, with TRBD2 identical over 7 bases. V was clipped by 2 bases and J by 5 bases; unmatched bases: 7. Germline CDR1 reads SGDLS; CDR2 reads YYNGEE. There are 14 residues in the CDR3. DNA of the CDR3: TGTGCCAGCAGCGTGGGGGGGGTCCCTAACGAGCAGTACTTC. It codes for CASSVGGVPNEQYF.

This rearrangement joins TRBV7-9 to TRBJ1-1; D gene uncertain. V lost 1 base and J lost 11, with 17 bases in between. The CDR3 sequence is 14 residues long. CDR1 is SEHNR and CDR2 is FQNEAQ in the germline V gene (reference sequence). CDR3 sequence reads: CASSLGFSGVEAFF. The CDR3 bases are TGTGCCAGCAGCTTAGGGTTTTCCGGGGTTGAGGCTTTCTTT.

V usage is TRBV13 and J usage is TRBJ2-7; D gene uncertain. The CDR3 is 14 residues long. Germline V gene lookup returns CDR1 PRHDT and CDR2 FYEKMQ (reference sequence). The V end was cut by 5 bases, the J end by 1 base, with 12 bases between. The CDR3 region has the DNA TGTGCCAGCAGCCAAACCGGGTCTTCCTACGAGCAGTACTTC. It codes for CASSQTGSSYEQYF.

This clone came up a few times. The rearrangement links TRBV11-2 to TRBJ2-1; no definite D call. The CDR3 totals 13 residues. CDR1 and CDR2 (germline): SGHAT, FQNNGV. V was shortened by 0 bases and J by 7 bases, with 7 bases between the two germline ends. CDR3 residues: CASSLEGWNEQFF. The DNA of the CDR3 is TGTGCCAGCAGCTTAGAAGGGTGGAATGAGCAGTTCTTC.

V and J are TRBV25-1 and TRBJ2-5; the match to TRBD1 covers 9 bases. V lost 7 bases, J lost 3 bases, and 3 bases stayed unmatched. The CDR3 loop spans 13 amino acids. Germline CDR1 MGHDK, CDR2 SYGVNS. The CDR3 loop is CASMGQGEETQYF. CDR3 coding DNA: TGTGCCAGCATGGGACAGGGAGAAGAGACCCAGTACTTC.

The chain uses TRBV4-1 and TRBJ1-5; D call uncertain. Trimming pared 1 base from V and 0 bases from J, leaving 7 bases between. Germline values: CDR1 MGHRA, CDR2 YSYEKL. The CDR3 loop spans 15 amino acids. The CDR3 region has the DNA TGCGCCAGCAGCCAAGGCCAGAATAGCAATCAGCCCCAGCATTTT. It encodes CASSQGQNSNQPQHF.

The chain couples TRBV27 to TRBJ1-5; 7 bases are shared with TRBD1. Germline V gene sequence: CDR1 MNHEY, CDR2 SMNVEV (reference sequence). This CDR3 has 18 residues. Losses at the gene ends were 5 bases for V and 0 bases for J; bases not matched to a gene: 13. The DNA for the CDR3 is TGTGCCAGCAGTACGACAGGGCCTCTCCTTTATAGCAATCAGCCCCAGCATTTT. Translated: CASSTTGPLLYSNQPQHF.

The chain couples TRBV28 to TRBJ2-1, with 13 bases identical to TRBD2. The germline V gene has CDR1 MDHEN and CDR2 SYDVKM. The V gene end was trimmed by 6 bases and the J gene end by 14 bases; junction bases not matched to a gene: 4. CDR3 size: 12 residues. DNA for the CDR3: TGTGCCAGCAGATCAGGACTAGCGGGAGAGTTCTTC. Its translation is CASRSGLAGEFF.

The chain combines TRBV11-3 with TRBJ2-7; 7 bases match TRBD2. The germline V gene has CDR1 SGHNT and CDR2 YENEEA. CDR3 length: 15 residues. V shed 4 bases, J shed 1 base, and the junction held 7 bases outside the gene matches. CDR3 DNA sequence: TGTGCCAGCAGCTCAATATGGGAGGGTTCCTACGAGCAGTACTTC. It codes for CASSSIWEGSYEQYF.

The chain joins TRBV4-3 to TRBJ1-3; 10 bases are a match to TRBD1. This CDR3 is 17 amino acids long. Germline CDR1 reads LGHNA; CDR2 reads YSLEER. The junction had 4 bases not matched to a gene; V was cut back by 0 bases and J by 2 bases. DNA for the CDR3: TGCGCCAGCAGCCAAGATGGGACAGGGGTTACTGGAAACACCATATATTTT. Encoded protein: CASSQDGTGVTGNTIYF.

The rearrangement joins TRBV27 to TRBJ1-2; possibly TRBD1 for D (5 bases). In germline, CDR1 is MNHEY, CDR2 SMNVEV (reference sequence). V was shortened by 5 bases and J by 14 bases, with 18 bases between the two germline ends. The CDR3 has 12 residues. This CDR3 is CASSPSTRAWTF. DNA for the CDR3: TGTGCCAGCAGTCCTTCGACCAGGGCTTGGACCTTC.

V is TRBV4-2 and J is TRBJ2-2; 7 nucleotides line up with TRBD2. Germline V gene data show CDR1 as LGHNA and CDR2 as YNFKEQ. There are 17 residues in the CDR3. V dropped 2 bases and J dropped 6; count of bases not matched to a gene: 12. The DNA for the CDR3 is TGTGCCAGCAGCCAAAGGAAGCGGGAAGCCGAGGCCGGGGAGCTGTTTTTT. This sequence encodes CASSQRKREAEAGELFF.

The V gene is TRBV19, the J gene TRBJ1-1, with D hard to call. Trimming cost V 6 bases and J 1 base, with 9 bases left between them. There are 13 residues in the CDR3. CDR1 LNHDA and CDR2 SQIVND come from the germline V gene (reference sequence). CDR3 nucleotide sequence: TGTGCCAGTAGCCGGGGTGGGAACACTGAAGCTTTCTTT. Translating it yields CASSRGGNTEAFF.

The chain couples TRBV20-1 to TRBJ2-5; 7 nucleotides align to TRBD2. The CDR3 extends over 11 amino acids. Germline CDR1 is DFQATT and CDR2 is SNEGSKA (reference sequence). V was clipped by 3 bases and J by 14 bases; unmatched bases: 9. The CDR3 here is CSARLGGGIYF. For the CDR3, the DNA is TGCAGTGCTAGGCTGGGGGGGGGAATATACTTC.

This sequence joins TRBV5-1 and TRBJ2-5, with no clear D. The CDR3 runs to 13 residues. Between the trimmed V and J ends, which lost 0 bases and 1 base, there was a span of 4 bases. Germline assignment: CDR1 SGHRS and CDR2 YFSETQ. The CDR3 loop is CASSLDSQETQYF. As DNA, the CDR3 is TGCGCCAGCAGCTTGGACAGCCAAGAGACCCAGTACTTC.

CDR3 protein: CASTVGTLNNSPLHF. CDR3 bases: TGTGCCAGCACCGTAGGGACATTAAATAATTCACCCCTCCACTTT. The V call is TRBV2, the J call TRBJ1-6, with D possibly TRBD1 on 6 matching bases. The CDR3 runs to 15 residues. V gave up 7 bases and J gave up 5 bases, with 15 bases separating them. Germline V gives CDR1 SNHLY, CDR2 FYNNEI.

This chain connects TRBV27 to TRBJ2-1; D is ambiguous. CDR1 and CDR2 from the germline V gene are MNHEY and SMNVEV (reference sequence). With 3 bases removed from V and 6 bases from J, the gap between germline ends came to 9 bases. The CDR3 consists of 13 residues. In DNA form, the CDR3 reads TGTGCCAGCAGTTTGGTTTTCGGCAATGAGCAGTTCTTC. This codes for CASSLVFGNEQFF.

The chain has TRBV7-3 and TRBJ2-5, with D perhaps given as TRBD1 or TRBD2 (5 bases each). The CDR3 contains 13 residues. With 1 base removed from V and 3 bases from J, the gap between germline ends came to 6 bases. The germline V gene encodes CDR1 SGHTA and CDR2 FQGTGA. The chain's CDR3 is CASSLRDEETQYF. DNA for the CDR3: TGTGCCAGCAGCTTAAGGGACGAAGAGACCCAGTACTTC. Drawing the rest from reference TRBV7-3 and TRBJ2-5, the complete variable domain is GAGVSQTPSNKVTEKGKYVELRCDPISGHTALYWYRQSLGQGPEFLIYFQGTGAADDSGLPNDRFFAVRPEGSVSTLKIQRTERGDSAVYLCASSLRDEETQYFGPGTRLLVL.

This rearrangement joins TRBV5-4 to TRBJ1-1; 9 bases fit TRBD1. The V segment lost 2 bases and the J segment 0 bases; nucleotides outside the gene matches: 8. CDR1 and CDR2 from the germline V gene are SGHNT and YYREEE (reference sequence). The CDR3 runs to 17 residues. The CDR3 protein is CASSFGQGTRVNTEAFF. CDR3 bases: TGTGCCAGCAGCTTCGGACAGGGGACAAGGGTGAACACTGAAGCTTTCTTT.

In DNA, the CDR3 is TGCGCCAGCAGCTTCAGTGGCCGCGGCAATCAGCCCCAGCATTTT. Translation: CASSFSGRGNQPQHF. This chain connects TRBV5-1 to TRBJ1-5; D is unclear. The ends were cut back, 2 bases at V and 2 bases at J, with 11 bases in the middle. This CDR3 has 15 amino acids. Per germline, CDR1 SGHRS and CDR2 YFSETQ. Full variable domain (rest looked up from reference TRBV5-1 and TRBJ1-5): KAGVTQTPRYLIKTRGQQVTLSCSPISGHRSVSWYQQTPGQGLQFLFEYFSETQRNKGNFPGRFSGRQFSNSRSEMNVSTLELGDSALYLCASSFSGRGNQPQHFGDGTRLSIL.

This sequence joins TRBV9 and TRBJ2-7, with 9 bases aligning to TRBD1. Germline values: CDR1 SGDLS, CDR2 YYNGEE. Trimming took 0 bases from V and 6 from J; bases not matched to a gene: 4. The CDR3 length is 14 residues. The DNA for the CDR3 is TGTGCCAGCAGCGTAGACAGGGGGCGAGGCGAGCAGTACTTC. It translates to CASSVDRGRGEQYF.

The rearrangement links TRBV7-9 to TRBJ1-5; TRBD1 might be the D (5 bases). The CDR3 sequence is 15 residues long. Germline assignment: CDR1 SEHNR and CDR2 FQNEAQ (reference sequence). Trimming took off 5 bases at V and 0 bases at J, with 11 bases between the two ends. DNA for the CDR3: TGTGCCAGCAGCCGGGGGACGGTTAGCAATCAGCCCCAGCATTTT. Amino acid sequence: CASSRGTVSNQPQHF. Drawing the rest from reference TRBV7-9 and TRBJ1-5, the complete variable domain is DTGVSQNPRHKITKRGQNVTFRCDPISEHNRLYWYRQTLGQGPEFLTYFQNEAQLEKSRLLSDRFSAERPKGSFSTLEIQRTEQGDSAMYLCASSRGTVSNQPQHFGDGTRLSIL.

The V gene is TRBV5-6, the J gene TRBJ2-7; a weak D match, TRBD1 (6 bases). V shed 4 bases and J shed 7 bases, with 18 bases lying between them. The CDR3 is 14 amino acids. Germline CDR1 is SGHDT and CDR2 is YYEEEE. The CDR3 nucleotides are TGTGCCAGCAGCCAACAGGGCAGGGAGCTTGAGCAGTACTTC. Its protein is CASSQQGRELEQYF. Supplemented by reference TRBV5-6 and TRBJ2-7, the full variable domain reads DAGVTQSPTHLIKTRGQQVTLRCSPKSGHDTVSWYQQALGQGPQFIFQYYEEEERQRGNFPDRFSGHQFPNYSSELNVNALLLGDSALYLCASSQQGRELEQYFGPGTRLTVT.

The chain combines TRBV30 with TRBJ1-5; D unresolved. The germline V gene has CDR1 GTSNPN and CDR2 SVGIG (reference sequence). V shed 4 bases and J shed 7 bases, with 14 bases lying between them. The CDR3 is 13 residues long. CDR3 amino acids: CAWTAGIEQPQHF. Here the CDR3 DNA reads TGTGCCTGGACCGCCGGGATAGAACAGCCCCAGCATTTT.

The CDR3 loop is CASSQGLGNTIYF. In DNA form, the CDR3 reads TGTGCCAGCAGCCAAGGGTTGGGGAACACCATATATTTT. The chain employs TRBV7-3 and TRBJ1-3; D gene ambiguous. This CDR3 has 13 amino acids. Germline V gives CDR1 SGHTA, CDR2 FQGTGA. Trimming removed 5 bases at V and 7 bases at J, with 12 bases between.

The J gene is TRBJ1-6, the V gene TRBV7-6; D gene ambiguous. Germline V gene sequence: CDR1 SGHVS, CDR2 FNYEAQ. This CDR3 comprises 17 residues. With 0 bases removed from V and 0 bases from J, the gap between germline ends came to 9 bases. The CDR3 protein is CASSLAEGPSYNSPLHF. The CDR3 nucleotides read TGTGCCAGCAGCTTAGCAGAGGGCCCCTCCTATAATTCACCCCTCCACTTT.